Following are 26 T cell receptor beta chains from one sample sequenced in a study of T cell repertoires in cytomegalovirus infection. TCRdb redid the calling of the reads with MiXCR, one entry per CDR3 protein. This repertoire shows 250,000 to 300,000 distinct CDR3 sequences, roughly 13% found once; its top ten account for 8.5% to 9%. Material: PBMCs. The receptors were gathered from a human donor in good health (CMV status not recorded). Some clones in this sample may be carry-over from other donors' samples.

This clonotype was observed a few times. This chain uses TRBV4-1 with TRBJ1-5, with D hard to call. Trimming shortened V by 9 bases and J by 1 base, and 7 bases separated the two germline ends. This CDR3 is 12 amino acids long. In germline, CDR1 is MGHRA, CDR2 YSYEKL. This CDR3 is CARKTSNQPQHF. The CDR3 DNA is TGCGCCAGAAAAACAAGCAATCAGCCCCAGCATTTT.

This clonotype has just a few counts. V and J are TRBV20-1 and TRBJ2-7, with TRBD1 matching 9 bases. The junction had 5 bases not matched to a gene; V was cut back by 5 bases and J by 3 bases. Germline V gene lookup returns CDR1 DFQATT and CDR2 SNEGSKA (reference sequence). The CDR3 length is 13 residues. CDR3 nucleotide sequence: TGCAGTGCTCCCGGGACAGGGTTCTACGAGCAGTACTTC. Its translation is CSAPGTGFYEQYF.

This clonotype was seen many times. The chain joins TRBV7-2 to TRBJ2-7, with D tentatively TRBD2 (5 bases). Trimming left V 3 bases short and J 3 bases short, with 12 bases between. The CDR3 length is 14 residues. Germline V lookup: CDR1 SGHTA, CDR2 FQGNSA. The CDR3 loop is CASSLSPDYYEQYF. CDR3 nucleotide sequence: TGTGCCAGCAGCTTGAGTCCAGACTACTACGAGCAGTACTTC.

This clonotype was observed a handful of times. This chain uses TRBV6-6 with TRBJ2-1; D is unresolved. This CDR3 is 14 amino acids long. Trimming took 6 bases from V and 2 from J, leaving 11 bases between them. Per the germline V gene, CDR1 is MNHNY and CDR2 is SVGAGI (reference sequence). The CDR3 loop is CASRETGTYNEQFF. Written as DNA, the CDR3 is TGTGCCAGCAGAGAGACGGGTACCTACAATGAGCAGTTCTTC.

Only a few counts were recorded for this clonotype. The CDR3 here is CASSLPGQRAYNEQFF. CDR3 coding DNA: TGCGCCAGCAGCTTACCGGGACAGAGGGCGTACAATGAGCAGTTCTTC. The V and J genes are TRBV5-1 and TRBJ2-1, with TRBD1 identical over 7 bases. Trimming removed 2 bases from V and 4 bases from J; junction bases left unmatched: 9. In germline, CDR1 is SGHRS, CDR2 YFSETQ. The CDR3 consists of 16 residues.

This clonotype was recorded at least ten times. V gene TRBV7-2 combines with J gene TRBJ1-2; 9 nucleotides match TRBD1. After removal of 5 bases from V and 4 bases from J, the junction contained 8 bases not matched to a gene. Per germline, CDR1 SGHTA and CDR2 FQGNSA. There are 15 residues in the CDR3. This CDR3 reads CASSPRQGVLYGYTF. In nucleotides, the CDR3 is TGTGCCAGCAGCCCCAGACAGGGGGTCCTCTATGGCTACACCTTC. Looking up the rest from reference TRBV7-2 and TRBJ1-2 gives the full variable domain: GAGVSQSPSNKVTEKGKDVELRCDPISGHTALYWYRQSLGQGLEFLIYFQGNSAPDKSGLPSDRFSAERTGGSVSTLTIQRTQQEDSAVYLCASSPRQGVLYGYTFGSGTRLTVV.

This clonotype was picked up many times. The chain has TRBV7-3 and TRBJ1-4; D uncertain. CDR1 and CDR2 from the germline V gene are SGHTA and FQGTGA. Trimming pared 7 bases from V and 0 bases from J, leaving 6 bases between. This CDR3 has 13 amino acids. CDR3 sequence: CASKLSTNEKLFF. Written as DNA, the CDR3 is TGTGCCAGCAAGCTGTCAACTAATGAAAAACTGTTTTTT.

This clonotype came up many times. V and J are TRBV28 and TRBJ2-5; a possible D gene is TRBD2 (6 bases). This CDR3 has 14 residues. Germline V lookup: CDR1 MDHEN, CDR2 SYDVKM. The V gene lost 5 bases and the J gene lost 5 bases, with 15 bases spanning the gap. In DNA, the CDR3 is TGTGCCAGCAGTATTCTCACGGGGGAGGAGACCCAGTACTTC. Translated, it gives CASSILTGEETQYF. Based on the CDR3 plus reference TRBV28 and TRBJ2-5, the full variable domain is DVKVTQSSRYLVKRTGEKVFLECVQDMDHENMFWYRQDPGLGLRLIYFSYDVKMKEKGDIPEGYSVSREKKERFSLILESASTNQTSMYLCASSILTGEETQYFGPGTRLLVL.

This clonotype was detected ten times or more. This rearrangement joins TRBV11-2 to TRBJ2-1; the D is unclear. The CDR3 runs 12 residues. Germline V gene lookup returns CDR1 SGHAT and CDR2 FQNNGV. Trimming stripped 5 bases from V and 6 bases from J, with 8 bases between. CDR3 nucleotide sequence: TGTGCCAGCAGCCTCGTGGGCAATGAGCAGTTCTTC. Residues: CASSLVGNEQFF.

This clonotype was found many times. The V call is TRBV7-3, the J call TRBJ2-1, with D tentatively TRBD2 (6 bases). Germline V lookup: CDR1 SGHTA, CDR2 FQGTGA. The CDR3 contains 17 residues. With 1 base removed from V and 0 bases from J, the gap between germline ends came to 13 bases. The CDR3 spells CASSLRSGVGSYNEQFF. CDR3 DNA sequence: TGTGCCAGCAGCTTAAGGTCGGGAGTTGGCTCCTACAATGAGCAGTTCTTC.

This clonotype was detected many times. V gene TRBV6-1 combines with J gene TRBJ2-1; possible D gene TRBD1, 5 bases. CDR3 length: 15 residues. The V gene's germline CDR1 is MNHNS and CDR2 SASEGT. The ends were cut back, 7 bases at V and 7 bases at J, with 20 bases in the middle. CDR3 loop: CASTPHGQGGNEQFF. Here the CDR3 DNA reads TGTGCCAGCACCCCACATGGGCAGGGTGGAAATGAGCAGTTCTTC.

V is TRBV20-1 and J is TRBJ2-7, with D perhaps matching TRBD1 (6 bases). V lost 0 bases, J lost 7 bases, and 10 bases lay in between. The germline gives CDR1 DFQATT, CDR2 SNEGSKA (reference sequence). There are 12 residues in the CDR3. As DNA, the CDR3 is TGCAGTGCTAGAGATGGACAGAGGGAGCAGTACTTC. Its protein product is CSARDGQREQYF.

This clonotype was found a few times. V gene TRBV2 combines with J gene TRBJ2-1, with TRBD1 identical over 11 bases. Trimming cost V 7 bases and J 5 bases; bases outside gene matches: 7. From germline, CDR1 is SNHLY and CDR2 FYNNEI. The length of the CDR3 is 15 residues. The CDR3 loop is CASKKGTGGDNEQFF. The CDR3 nucleotides are TGTGCCAGCAAGAAGGGGACAGGGGGAGACAATGAGCAGTTCTTC. Based on the CDR3 plus reference TRBV2 and TRBJ2-1, the full variable domain is EPEVTQTPSHQVTQMGQEVILRCVPISNHLYFYWYRQILGQKVEFLVSFYNNEISEKSEIFDDQFSVERPDGSNFTLKIRSTKLEDSAMYFCASKKGTGGDNEQFFGPGTRLTVL.

This clonotype showed up many times. V usage is TRBV7-3 and J usage is TRBJ1-6; D not resolved. Trimming took 1 base from V and 10 from J, leaving 11 bases between them. CDR3 length: 14 residues. Germline V gene data show CDR1 as SGHTA and CDR2 as FQGTGA. The CDR3 nucleotides are TGTGCCAGCAGCTTAAGGCCGGGCCAATCACCCCTCCACTTT. Translation: CASSLRPGQSPLHF.

CDR3 loop: CSVVPPNTEAFF. In nucleotides, the CDR3 is TGCAGCGTTGTACCACCGAACACTGAAGCTTTCTTT. V usage is TRBV29-1 and J usage is TRBJ1-1; D unclear. CDR3 length: 12 amino acids. Germline V gene sequence: CDR1 SQVTM, CDR2 ANQGSEA. V dropped 4 bases and J dropped 1 base, with 7 bases sitting between them.

V and J are TRBV24-1 and TRBJ2-5; weak D call: TRBD1 (6 bases). Trimming pared 9 bases from V and 5 bases from J, leaving 15 bases between. The CDR3 totals 13 residues. Germline CDR1 and CDR2: KGHDR and SFDVKD. Here the CDR3 reads CATGQQGTETQYF. CDR3 in DNA: TGTGCCACCGGGCAACAGGGAACGGAGACCCAGTACTTC.

Ten or more counts support this clonotype. V gene TRBV7-2 combines with J gene TRBJ2-1; 12 positions match TRBD2. This CDR3 is built from 20 residues. Germline-derived CDR1 and CDR2 are SGHTA and FQGNSA. Trimming at V came to 2 bases and at J to 7 bases, leaving 18 bases not matched to a gene. This CDR3 is CASSLSDLAGGPLVRNEQFF. The CDR3 nucleotides read TGTGCCAGCAGCTTAAGTGACCTAGCGGGAGGGCCTCTTGTGAGGAATGAGCAGTTCTTC.

This clonotype appeared many times. J is TRBJ2-5 and V is TRBV12-3 or TRBV12-4; no clear D gene. This CDR3 is 14 amino acids long. Trimming shortened V by 1 base and J by 2 bases, and 8 bases separated the two germline ends. The CDR3, as DNA: TGTGCCAGCAGTTTAGGCAGGCAACAAGAGACCCAGTACTTC. It encodes CASSLGRQQETQYF.

The chain recombines TRBV6-4 with TRBJ2-3, with D tentatively TRBD2 (6 bases). The germline CDR1 and CDR2 sequences are MRHNA and SNTAGT. The CDR3 spans 16 residues. Trimming pared 0 bases from V and 0 bases from J, leaving 10 bases between. The CDR3 region is CASSDSGGASTDTQYF. The CDR3 nucleotides are TGTGCCAGCAGTGACTCCGGCGGGGCTAGCACAGATACGCAGTATTTT.

The chain is built from TRBV4-1 and TRBJ2-5, with D hard to call. V shed 8 bases and J shed 4 bases, with 14 bases lying between them. CDR3 size: 13 residues. Germline CDR1 MGHRA, CDR2 YSYEKL. CDR3 region: CASAPTGRETQYF. The CDR3 region has the DNA TGCGCCAGCGCCCCAACCGGGCGAGAGACCCAGTACTTC.

About this clonotype itself: An end of the junction does not agree with germline; a read error may underlie this. V gene TRBV6-5 combines with J gene TRBJ1-5; D unresolved. Germline lookup yields CDR1 MNHEY and CDR2 SVGAGI. The CDR3 spans 16 residues. This CDR3 is CANSSAEPYSNQPQHF. Written as DNA, the CDR3 is TGTGCCAACAGTTCAGCAGAGCCTTATAGCAATCAGCCCCAGCATTTT.

In this sample, this clonotype turned up many times. CDR3 protein: CASSLARQSSGNTIYF. CDR3 DNA sequence: TGTGCCAGCAGCTTAGCCCGCCAGAGCTCTGGAAACACCATATATTTT. The chain uses TRBV7-2 and TRBJ1-3; D unresolved. This CDR3 contains 16 residues. Trimming took 0 bases from V and 0 from J, leaving 9 bases between them. Germline CDR1 reads SGHTA; CDR2 reads FQGNSA.

This sequence joins TRBV10-2 and TRBJ2-3, with a weak D call TRBD1 (6 bases). Germline lookup yields CDR1 WSHSY and CDR2 SAAADI. The CDR3 totals 14 residues. V was shortened by 6 bases and J by 1 base, with 11 bases between the two germline ends. This CDR3 reads CASRRTARTDTQYF. CDR3 DNA sequence: TGCGCCAGCAGAAGGACAGCCCGCACAGATACGCAGTATTTT.

V is TRBV28 and J is TRBJ2-1; D is possibly TRBD2 (5 bases). The germline gives CDR1 MDHEN, CDR2 SYDVKM. V was shortened by 5 bases and J by 7 bases, with 18 bases between the two germline ends. The CDR3 extends over 15 amino acids. The CDR3 is CASSAQPLSGNEQFF. The CDR3 nucleotides are TGTGCCAGCAGTGCCCAGCCCCTATCGGGGAATGAGCAGTTCTTC. Full variable domain (outside the CDR3, taken from reference TRBV28 and TRBJ2-1): DVKVTQSSRYLVKRTGEKVFLECVQDMDHENMFWYRQDPGLGLRLIYFSYDVKMKEKGDIPEGYSVSREKKERFSLILESASTNQTSMYLCASSAQPLSGNEQFFGPGTRLTVL.

Only a few counts were recorded for this clonotype. J is TRBJ1-1 and V is TRBV29-1, with D hard to call. CDR1 and CDR2 from the germline V gene are SQVTM and ANQGSEA. The CDR3 sequence is 10 residues long. The V and J ends lost 5 bases and 7 bases respectively, with 8 bases between them. CDR3 residues: CSVSRREAFF. The CDR3 region has the DNA TGCAGCGTTTCACGCCGTGAAGCTTTCTTT.

This clonotype was picked up a small number of times. The chain recombines TRBV5-1 with TRBJ2-7; tentatively, D is TRBD2 (5 bases). The CDR3 totals 12 residues. The V and J ends lost 7 bases and 2 bases respectively, with 10 bases between them. Germline V CDR1 and CDR2: SGHRS, YFSETQ. CDR3 in DNA: TGCGCCAGCGGACTTTCCGCCTACGAGCAGTACTTC. It encodes CASGLSAYEQYF.